This T cell receptor (beta chain) was identified during a study of shared clonotypes between healthy human individuals. Study results and caveats: Naive subsets generally exceeded memory subsets in estimated richness.

Original handling: Owing to the provision of junction-only sequences devoid of quality scores by immunoSEQ, filtering differed. Assay: immunoSEQ multiplex PCR; the TCRdb copy retains only in-frame clones and omits some. D and trimming were read from the DNA, whereas the V and J calls and clone size are those reported in that table. The data show approximately 340,000 clones, around 67% seen once. Only Caucasian adults living in Nashville, Tennessee served as donors. In germline, CDR1 is SGHRS, CDR2 YFSETQ. V was trimmed by 0 bases and J by 1 base, leaving 13 bases between them. The length of the CDR3 is 16 residues. For this clone: The antigen is undetermined.

This TCR derives from a man aged 25 to 40 in good health. The V call is TRBV5-1, the J call TRBJ1-1; D possibly corresponds to TRBD1 (6 bases). The sample taken for sequencing was memory CD4+ T cells sorted from blood. Subset here: CD45RA-negative fraction. CDR3 amino acids: CASSLGVQGTNTEAFF. CDR3 sequence (DNA): TGCGCCAGCAGCTTGGGGGTGCAGGGGACGAACACTGAAGCTTTCTTT.